What follows describes a single T cell receptor beta chain. This clone was seen a single time. Its antigen remains undetermined. The record has no base qualities; no much larger clone is one base away. Its CDR3 holds 14 amino acids, cysteine through phenylalanine. CDR3 DNA is the only sequence kept; it has 42 bases, read in frame from the first base. The germline V gene gives CDR1 as ENHRY and CDR2 as SYGVKD. Cut back by 11 bases and 7 bases, the V and J ends lie 23 bases apart. This specimen belongs to a study of T cell responses to AZD1222 COVID-19 vaccine (dated by TCRdb to about 2021). For the wider study: AZD1222 recipients given second doses at about 4 weeks or at about 12 weeks were pooled, since spike-specific TCR depth and breadth were not found to differ between the two schedules. A total of roughly 240 trial participants underwent TCR sequencing, of whom nearly 210 received two doses of AZD1222 and around 25 received two doses of the MenACWY control vaccine. Trial participants were enrolled by age into 18-55, 56-69 and 70-plus year subgroups, with around 150, 28 and 57 TCR-sequenced participants respectively. On the study overall, not on this receptor specifically: Vaccine-associated CD4 TCRs spanned the whole spike protein, with dominant responses in regions 160-218 and 743-854. Conclusions about previously exposed vaccinees are limited, since just six or seven AZD1222 recipients were seropositive for SARS-CoV-2 at baseline. Participants were mostly white British and included more females than males, and it was suggested by the authors that clonal diversity may have been underestimated. Nearly half of unique spike-specific TCRs reportedly recognized epitopes outside regions mutated in the B.1.351 and B.1.1.7 variants. In the small 56-69-year group, the increase in depth fell short of significance, most likely because of low power. Spike-specific TCR breadth and depth rose significantly after two AZD1222 doses compared with day 0 and with MenACWY recipients. Because no samples from the day 14 peak response were available, repertoires could be characterized only after the peak T cell response.

The CDR3 regions of human TCRbeta chains were subjected to immunosequencing. On the study's bioinformatics: TCRs in the repertoires were compared against a reference library of SARS-CoV-2-specific TCRs that had been generated with the MIRA antigen-specificity platform. Breadth was defined as the fraction of unique TCRs that were SARS-CoV-2-associated. Depth was defined as the fraction of total T cells that were SARS-CoV-2-associated. Each spike-specific TCR was assigned to its reactive spike region and to a CD4 or CD8 class using the MIRA data. Log10-transformed breadth and depth values were compared by one-way ANOVA with Sidak's multiple comparisons tests. As stored in TCRdb, this immuneACCESS dataset retains in-frame rearrangements with V and J assigned. A fraction of the clones does not appear; measured against another copy, unresolved V genes explain less than half of the discrepancy, and the remainder lacks a known reason. The V and J calls and clone size are taken from that table; D and trimming were inferred from the DNA. The table for this sample lists around 140,000 clones; more than 85% of them were counted only once. The ten largest clones add up to around 1.6% of the sample.

This specimen's time point label, per the study, means: baseline before first vaccination. Vaccinee samples came from UK trials COV001 and COV002, including a single-blind randomized controlled phase 2/3 trial of AZD1222 (ChAdOx1 nCoV-19) in healthy adults. Trial participant PBMC samples were collected at day 0 and day 28 after the second dose for TCRbeta chain sequencing. Recombination connected TRBV10-3 to TRBJ1-2; the D gene assignment is ambiguous. The TCR comes from an adult in good health. The starting material was peripheral blood, obtained on day 0 of AZD1222 vaccination. CDR3 reads: CASTPPGVEGGYTF. The bases are TGTGCCTCCACCCCCCCCGGGGTAGAAGGTGGCTACACCTTC.